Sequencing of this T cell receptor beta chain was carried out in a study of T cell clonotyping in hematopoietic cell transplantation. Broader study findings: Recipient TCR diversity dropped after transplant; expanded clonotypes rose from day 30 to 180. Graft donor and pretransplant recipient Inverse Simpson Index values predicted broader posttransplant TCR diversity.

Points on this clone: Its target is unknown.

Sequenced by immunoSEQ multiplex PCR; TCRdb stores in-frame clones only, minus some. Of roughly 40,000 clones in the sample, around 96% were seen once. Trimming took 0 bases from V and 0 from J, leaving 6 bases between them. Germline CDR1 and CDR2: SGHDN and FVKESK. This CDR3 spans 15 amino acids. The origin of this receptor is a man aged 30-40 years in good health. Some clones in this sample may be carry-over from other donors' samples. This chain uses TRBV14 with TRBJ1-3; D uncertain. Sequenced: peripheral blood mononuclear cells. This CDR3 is CASSQELSSGNTIYF. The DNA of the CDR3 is TGTGCCAGCAGCCAAGAGTTGAGCTCTGGAAACACCATATATTTT.